The entry that follows covers one T cell receptor beta chain sequence. This record comes from a study of control samples from healthy donors and cancer patients. The data were produced by immunoSEQ multiplex PCR, yet TCRdb's version contains in-frame clones alone and is incomplete. The data contain approximately 52,000 clones, roughly 90% of them singletons. CDR1 and CDR2 from the germline V gene are MNHEY and SVGAGI. The germline V and J ends were trimmed by 0 bases and 6 bases, with 9 bases remaining between them. This CDR3 contains 13 residues. The specimen was PBMCs. The origin of this receptor is a man in his fifties or sixties with head and neck cancer. The V and J genes are TRBV6-5 and TRBJ2-7, with D maybe TRBD1 (5 bases). CDR3 residues: CASSYSIGVEQYF. The CDR3 DNA is TGTGCCAGCAGTTACTCGATAGGGGTCGAGCAGTACTTC.